This is a list of T cell receptor beta chains from one sample in a study of CD8 T cells in Susac syndrome. TCRdb ran MiXCR on the immunoSEQ multiplex PCR reads and lists one entry per CDR3 protein. The sample lists more than 65,000 distinct CDR3 sequences, just under 95% occurring once. Input material: CD8+ T cells from PBMCs. These receptors all come from a human donor with Susac syndrome. The CDR3 runs from the conserved cysteine through the conserved F or W. Each record gives: V gene, clone size, J gene, CDR3 protein. Part of the rows lack a size; the others show once, few, many or a class for expanded clones.

>TRBV6-2/TRBV6-3|once|TRBJ2-7
CASSYSPLADSSSYEQYF
>TRBV9|NA|TRBJ2-1
CASSVATGDYNEQFF
>TRBV29-1|NA|TRBJ1-1
CSVETGLGEAFF
>TRBV20-1|NA|TRBJ2-1
CSASGLAGQSSYNEQFF
>TRBV3-1|NA|TRBJ2-7
CASSQGENYEQYF
>TRBV20-1|NA|TRBJ2-7
CSAKGLAGGPGEQYF
>TRBV6-6|NA|TRBJ2-5
CASKTERETQYF
>TRBV11-2|NA|TRBJ2-1
CASRGGVSSYNEQFF
>TRBV4-1|NA|TRBJ2-3
CASRTGLARGGDTQYF
>TRBV30|NA|TRBJ2-3
CAWSGLQGSRADTQYF
>TRBV4-1|NA|TRBJ2-3
CASSQSKTSGRGDTQYF